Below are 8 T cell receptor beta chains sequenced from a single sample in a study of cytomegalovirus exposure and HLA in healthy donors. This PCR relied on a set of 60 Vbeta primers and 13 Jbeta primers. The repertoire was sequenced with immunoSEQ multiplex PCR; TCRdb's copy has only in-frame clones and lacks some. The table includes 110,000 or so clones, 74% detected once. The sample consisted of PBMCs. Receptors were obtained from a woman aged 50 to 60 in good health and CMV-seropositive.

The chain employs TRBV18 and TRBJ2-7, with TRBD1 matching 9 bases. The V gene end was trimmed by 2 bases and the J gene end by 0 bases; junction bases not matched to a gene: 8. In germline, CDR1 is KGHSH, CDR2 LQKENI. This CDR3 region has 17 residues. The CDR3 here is CASSPYSTGQGSYEQYF. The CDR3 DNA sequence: TGTGCCAGCTCACCATATAGTACGGGACAGGGCTCCTACGAGCAGTACTTC. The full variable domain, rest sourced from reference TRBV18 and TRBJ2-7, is NAGVMQNPRHLVRRRGQEARLRCSPMKGHSHVYWYRQLPEEGLKFMVYLQKENIIDESGMPKERFSAEFPKEGPSILRIQQVVRGDSAAYFCASSPYSTGQGSYEQYFGPGTRLTVT.

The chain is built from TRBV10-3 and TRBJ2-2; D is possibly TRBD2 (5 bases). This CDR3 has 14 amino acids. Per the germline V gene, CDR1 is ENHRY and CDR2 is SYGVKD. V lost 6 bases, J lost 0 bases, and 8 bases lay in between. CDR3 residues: CAIRDSANTGELFF. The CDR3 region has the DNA TGTGCCATCAGAGATAGCGCGAACACCGGGGAGCTGTTTTTT.

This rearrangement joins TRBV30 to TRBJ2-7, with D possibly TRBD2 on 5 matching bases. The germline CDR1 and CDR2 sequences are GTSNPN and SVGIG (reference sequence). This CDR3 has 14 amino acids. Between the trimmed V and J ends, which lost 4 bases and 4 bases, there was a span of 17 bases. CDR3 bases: TGTGCCTGGAACTTGGACTTAGTTGGGTACGAGCAGTACTTC. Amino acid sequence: CAWNLDLVGYEQYF.

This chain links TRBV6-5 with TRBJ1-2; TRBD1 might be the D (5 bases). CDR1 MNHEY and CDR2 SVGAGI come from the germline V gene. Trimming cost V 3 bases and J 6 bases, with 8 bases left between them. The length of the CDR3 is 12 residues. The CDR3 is CASSYIGDGYTF. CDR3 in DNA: TGTGCCAGCAGTTATATAGGGGATGGCTACACCTTC.

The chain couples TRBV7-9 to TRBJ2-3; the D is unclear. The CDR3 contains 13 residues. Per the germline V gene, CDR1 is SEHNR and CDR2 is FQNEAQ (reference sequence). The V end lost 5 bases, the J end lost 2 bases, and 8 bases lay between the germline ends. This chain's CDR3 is CASSTQLTDTQYF. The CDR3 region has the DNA TGTGCCAGCAGCACCCAACTCACAGATACGCAGTATTTT.

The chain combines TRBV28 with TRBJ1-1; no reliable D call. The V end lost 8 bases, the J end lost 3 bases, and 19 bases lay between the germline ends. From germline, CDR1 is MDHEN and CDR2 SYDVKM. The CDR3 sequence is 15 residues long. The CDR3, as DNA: TGTGCCAGCCCCTCCCCCGGGTTTTTCGACACTGAAGCTTTCTTT. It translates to CASPSPGFFDTEAFF.

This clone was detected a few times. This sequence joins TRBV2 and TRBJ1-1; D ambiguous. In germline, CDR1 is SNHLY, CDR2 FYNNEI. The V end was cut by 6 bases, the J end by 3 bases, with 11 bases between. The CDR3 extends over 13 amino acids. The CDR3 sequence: CASRGGRDTEAFF. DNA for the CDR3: TGTGCCAGCAGAGGAGGGAGAGACACTGAAGCTTTCTTT.

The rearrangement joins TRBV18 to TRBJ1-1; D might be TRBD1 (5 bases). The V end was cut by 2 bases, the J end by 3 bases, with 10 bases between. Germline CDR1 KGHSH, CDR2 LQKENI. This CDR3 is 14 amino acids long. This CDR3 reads CASSPGREYTEAFF. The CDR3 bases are TGTGCCAGCTCACCAGGCAGGGAATACACTGAAGCTTTCTTT.